This TCR beta chain was recovered during a study of T-cell memory formation after mild COVID-19. Germline lookup yields CDR1 SGHAT and CDR2 FQNNGV. J gave up 7 bases and V 4 bases, and 8 bases lay outside the gene matches. The CDR3 extends over 15 amino acids. TCRdb reanalysed the 5' RACE reads using MiXCR and keeps one entry per CDR3 protein. The sample lists fewer than 500,000 distinct CDR3 sequences; about 23% were seen once. The specimen was PBMCs or a T cell subset sorted from them (not recorded which). This TCR was sampled from an adult woman who had mild COVID-19 (a few samples of this study predate the infection). Cell type and time point are not known. The chain joins TRBV11-2 to TRBJ2-2, with TRBD2 identical over 8 bases. The CDR3 is CASSSSGSGHGELFF. The CDR3, as DNA: TGTGCCAGCAGCTCGAGCGGGAGTGGGCACGGGGAGCTGTTTTTT.